This TCR beta chain was retrieved from a study of neurological immune-mediated disorders. Whole-study findings and limits: HTLV-1-associated myelopathy had the most TCR clonal expansion, while multiple sclerosis had the least, a level that fell below healthy controls.

This clonotype was detected many times. What it binds is unknown. There are 16 residues in the CDR3. The germline V and J ends were trimmed by 2 bases and 2 bases, with 13 bases remaining between them. Germline V gives CDR1 SGHAT, CDR2 FQNNGV. TCRdb passed the 5' RACE reads through MiXCR, listing each CDR3 protein once. This table holds over 11,000 distinct CDR3 sequences, about 6.8% found once. This sequence originates from a woman between 40 and 55 years old in good health. This rearrangement joins TRBV11-2 to TRBJ2-1; either TRBD1 or TRBD2 may supply D (5 bases each). The sample comprised CD8+ T cells from blood. CDR3 region: CASSLLVGTTYNEQFF. CDR3 sequence (DNA): TGTGCCAGCAGCTTATTGGTCGGGACGACCTACAATGAGCAGTTCTTC.